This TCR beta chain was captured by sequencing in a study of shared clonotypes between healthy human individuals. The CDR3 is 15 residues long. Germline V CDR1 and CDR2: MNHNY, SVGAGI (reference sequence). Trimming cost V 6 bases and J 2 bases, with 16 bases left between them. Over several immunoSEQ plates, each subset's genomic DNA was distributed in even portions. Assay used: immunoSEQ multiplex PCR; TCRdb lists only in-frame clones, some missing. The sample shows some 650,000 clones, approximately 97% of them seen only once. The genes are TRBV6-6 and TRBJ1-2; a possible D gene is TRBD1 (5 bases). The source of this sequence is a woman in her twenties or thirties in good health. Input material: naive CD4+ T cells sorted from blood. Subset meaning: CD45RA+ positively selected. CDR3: CASSSTVRDNYGYTF. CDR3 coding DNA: TGTGCCAGCAGCTCCACGGTGAGGGACAACTATGGCTACACCTTC.